This is a list of T cell receptor beta chains from one sample in a study of T cell repertoires in cytomegalovirus infection. Their antigen targets remain unknown. TCRdb passed the reads through MiXCR, listing each CDR3 protein once. The sample has fewer than 1,000,000 distinct CDR3 sequences; around 30% are singletons. The sample was cultured CD8+ T cells from PBMCs, taken from culture after CMV antigen stimulation. The receptors here all came from a human donor in good health (CMV status not recorded). Some clones in this sample may be carry-over from other donors' samples. CDR3s include the opening cysteine and the closing phenylalanine or tryptophan. Each record gives: D gene, clone size, V gene, J gene, CDR3 DNA, CDR3 protein. D genes are given only for firm matches. Where a row states a size, it is once, few, many or the class of an expanded clone; other rows omit it.

TRBD1,-,TRBV6-2/TRBV6-3,TRBJ2-2,TGTGCCAGCAGTCAGGACAGGGGGCTCACCGGGGAGCTGTTTTTT,CASSQDRGLTGELFF
-,-,TRBV6-1,TRBJ1-5,TGTGCCAGCAGTGAATTGAATAGGGGAGGCAATCAGCCCCAGCATTTT,CASSELNRGGNQPQHF
-,many,TRBV7-2,TRBJ1-4,TGTGCCAGCAGCTTAGTGGTAGGGGGATATGAAAAACTGTTTTTT,CASSLVVGGYEKLFF
-,few,TRBV11-2,TRBJ2-1,TGTGCCAGCAGCTTAGCTACAGGGCCCTACTACAATGAGCAGTTCTTC,CASSLATGPYYNEQFF
TRBD2,-,TRBV19,TRBJ2-1,TGTGCCAGTACCCCTCCGGGGGGGTACAATGAGCAGTTCTTC,CASTPPGGYNEQFF
-,-,TRBV7-8,TRBJ1-2,TGTGCCAGCAGCTTGCAGGGACGGGCCTATGGCTACACCTTC,CASSLQGRAYGYTF
TRBD1,few,TRBV6-1,TRBJ1-1,TGTGCCAGCAGCCCACCCGGGGTGGGACAGGGAAGGAGGAACACTGAAGCTTTCTTT,CASSPPGVGQGRRNTEAFF
-,-,TRBV7-8,TRBJ2-2,TGTGCCAGCAGCTTAAGGGGCAGTTACACCGGGGAGCTGTTTTTT,CASSLRGSYTGELFF
TRBD1,many,TRBV7-8,TRBJ2-7,TGTGCCAGCAGCTTCGGACAGGGAACAGGCGAGCAGTACTTC,CASSFGQGTGEQYF
TRBD1,-,TRBV11-1,TRBJ2-4,TGTGCCAGCAGCTTAGAAGCGGGACAGGGTTGGAACATTCAGTACTTC,CASSLEAGQGWNIQYF
TRBD2,few,TRBV4-1,TRBJ2-1,TGCGCCAGCAGCCAAGATCCTAGCGGGGGCTACAATGAGCAGTTCTTC,CASSQDPSGGYNEQFF
TRBD2,many,TRBV12-3/TRBV12-4,TRBJ2-1,TGTGCCAGCAGTTTAGCCCCCTCGGGAGGATACAATGAGCAGTTCTTC,CASSLAPSGGYNEQFF
TRBD1,few,TRBV27,TRBJ2-7,TGTGCCAGCAGTCCCATGGGACAGGCGGCGGAGCAGTACTTC,CASSPMGQAAEQYF
-,-,TRBV15,TRBJ2-3,TGTGCCACCAGCAGTGGGGAGGCCCGCACAGATACGCAGTATTTT,CATSSGEARTDTQYF
-,few,TRBV12-3/TRBV12-4,TRBJ1-4,TGTGCCAGCAGTGCCTTGGGGGGAGCTAATGAAAAACTGTTTTTT,CASSALGGANEKLFF
TRBD1,-,TRBV2,TRBJ1-5,TGTGCCAGCAGCGTAGACAGGGGGCGTCAGCCCCAGCATTTT,CASSVDRGRQPQHF
-,few,TRBV27,TRBJ2-5,TGTGCCAGCAGTTTAATGTCTTTCGGGGAGACCCAGTACTTC,CASSLMSFGETQYF
TRBD1,-,TRBV12-3/TRBV12-4,TRBJ1-5,TGTGCCAGCAGTCTAAAGACAGGGCGAGATCAGCCCCAGCATTTT,CASSLKTGRDQPQHF
TRBD1,few,TRBV5-5,TRBJ1-4,TGTGCCAGCAGCTTGGCCACCGGGACAGGGAATGAAAAACTGTTTTTT,CASSLATGTGNEKLFF
TRBD2,many,TRBV10-2,TRBJ2-3,TGCGCCAGCACCAACCTAGCGGGGGTCTCCACAGATACGCAGTATTTT,CASTNLAGVSTDTQYF
-,-,TRBV7-9,TRBJ2-7,TGTGCCAGCAGCTTAAAAGGGGCACGGGGCTACGAGCAGTACTTC,CASSLKGARGYEQYF
TRBD1,-,TRBV10-3,TRBJ2-5,TGTGCCATCAGTTCAGGGGGCGCGGAGACCCAGTACTTC,CAISSGGAETQYF
TRBD1,-,TRBV5-5,TRBJ2-6,TGTGCCAGCAGCGCCGGGACAGGTGGGGCCAACGTCCTGACTTTC,CASSAGTGGANVLTF
-,-,TRBV4-1,TRBJ2-3,TGCGCCAGCAGCCAAGACGTCAGGGTGACAGATACGCAGTATTTT,CASSQDVRVTDTQYF
-,few,TRBV7-5,TRBJ1-2,-,CISVSEAETEVYGYTF
-,few,TRBV2,TRBJ1-1,TGTGCCAGCAGTGATGGGGCCGCTTTCTTT,CASSDGAAFF
TRBD1,-,TRBV27,TRBJ1-1,TGTGCCAGCAGTTTAGCAAGGACAGGACGACTGAACACTGAAGCTTTCTTT,CASSLARTGRLNTEAFF
TRBD1,few,TRBV7-9,TRBJ1-1,TGTGCCAGCAGCCCTACCCAGGGGGCGAACACTGAAGCTTTCTTT,CASSPTQGANTEAFF
TRBD1,-,TRBV7-6,TRBJ1-1,TGTGCCAGCAGCCACAGGGGAGCCCCTGAAGCTTTCTTT,CASSHRGAPEAFF
-,-,TRBV27,TRBJ1-6,TGTGCCAGCAGTTTAGGGGGCGGTATCTATAATTCACCCCTCCACTTT,CASSLGGGIYNSPLHF
-,-,TRBV4-2,TRBJ2-2,TGTGCCAGCAGCCTTGAAGAGGGTATGCGACCCACCGGGGAGCTGTTTTTT,CASSLEEGMRPTGELFF
-,few,TRBV6-6,TRBJ1-2,TGTGCCAGCAGTTACTCAACTTACCTTGCTAACTATGGCTACACCTTC,CASSYSTYLANYGYTF
TRBD1,-,TRBV4-1,TRBJ1-2,TGTGCCAGCAGCCAGGGGGGGACTCCCGGAGGCGGCTACACCTTC,CASSQGGTPGGGYTF
-,few,TRBV5-4,TRBJ1-1,TGTGCCAGCATTACGAACACTGAAGCTTTCTTT,CASITNTEAFF
-,-,TRBV24-1,TRBJ2-2,TGTGCCACCCGAGGGGGATGGAACACCGGGGAGCTGTTTTTT,CATRGGWNTGELFF
-,-,TRBV27,TRBJ1-1,TGTGCCACCCACCGGGGTGAGAACACTGAAGCTTTCTTT,CATHRGENTEAFF
-,many,TRBV7-8,TRBJ2-7,TGTGCCAGCAGCCCCTTCCCCGTGCAGTACTTC,CASSPFPVQYF
-,many,TRBV6-2/TRBV6-3,TRBJ1-2,TGTGCCAGCAGTTACAACTATGGCTACACCTTC,CASSYNYGYTF
-,-,TRBV6-5,TRBJ2-2,TGTGCCAGCTTTTCCACTAGTTTAGCCGGGGAGCTGTTTTTT,CASFSTSLAGELFF
TRBD1,few,TRBV6-2/TRBV6-3,TRBJ2-1,TGTGCCAGCAGTTACTTGCAGGGGGTAGACAATGAGCAGTTCTTC,CASSYLQGVDNEQFF
TRBD1,-,TRBV7-9,TRBJ1-5,TGTGCCAGCAGCTTCGGCTCCGGGACAGGAGACGGTCAGCCCCAGCATTTT,CASSFGSGTGDGQPQHF
-,-,TRBV20-1,TRBJ2-4,TGCAGTGCTAGCGGAGGGGCTTCGAACAGGAACATTCAGTACTTC,CSASGGASNRNIQYF
-,-,TRBV6-5,TRBJ1-2,TGTGCCAGCAGCCCGGCCTACAACTATGGCTACACCTTC,CASSPAYNYGYTF
-,many,TRBV6-5,TRBJ1-2,TGTGCCAGCAGTTACTTCGCAGGACTCAACAACTATGGCTACACCTTC,CASSYFAGLNNYGYTF